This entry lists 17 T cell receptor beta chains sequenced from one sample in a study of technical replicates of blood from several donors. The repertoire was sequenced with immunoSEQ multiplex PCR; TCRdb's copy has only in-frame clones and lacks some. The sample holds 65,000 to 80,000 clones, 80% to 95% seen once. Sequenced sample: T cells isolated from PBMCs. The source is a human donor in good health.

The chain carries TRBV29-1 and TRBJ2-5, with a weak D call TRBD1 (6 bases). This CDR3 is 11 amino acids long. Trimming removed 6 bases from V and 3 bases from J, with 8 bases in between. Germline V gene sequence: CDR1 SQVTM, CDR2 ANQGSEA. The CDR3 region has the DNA TGCAGCGTAGGGGGAGAAGAGACCCAGTACTTC. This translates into CSVGGEETQYF.

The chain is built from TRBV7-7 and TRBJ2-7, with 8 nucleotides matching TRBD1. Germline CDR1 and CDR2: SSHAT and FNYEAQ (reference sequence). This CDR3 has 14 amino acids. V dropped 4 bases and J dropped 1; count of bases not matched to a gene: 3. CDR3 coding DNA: TGTGCCAGCAGCTCTGGACAGGGATCCTACGAGCAGTACTTC. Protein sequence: CASSSGQGSYEQYF.

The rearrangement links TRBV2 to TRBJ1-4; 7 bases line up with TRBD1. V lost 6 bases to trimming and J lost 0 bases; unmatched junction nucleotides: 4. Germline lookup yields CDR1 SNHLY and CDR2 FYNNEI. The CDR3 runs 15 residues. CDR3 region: CASSGQDATNEKLFF. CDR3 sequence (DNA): TGTGCCAGCAGCGGACAGGATGCAACTAATGAAAAACTGTTTTTT. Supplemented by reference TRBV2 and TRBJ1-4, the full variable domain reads EPEVTQTPSHQVTQMGQEVILRCVPISNHLYFYWYRQILGQKVEFLVSFYNNEISEKSEIFDDQFSVERPDGSNFTLKIRSTKLEDSAMYFCASSGQDATNEKLFFGSGTQLSVL.

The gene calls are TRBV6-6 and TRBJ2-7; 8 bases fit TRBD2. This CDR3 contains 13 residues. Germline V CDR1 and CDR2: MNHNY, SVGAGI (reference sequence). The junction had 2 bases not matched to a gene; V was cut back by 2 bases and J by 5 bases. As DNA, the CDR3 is TGTGCCAGCAGTTACGGAGCGGGAGACGAGCAGTACTTC. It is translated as CASSYGAGDEQYF.

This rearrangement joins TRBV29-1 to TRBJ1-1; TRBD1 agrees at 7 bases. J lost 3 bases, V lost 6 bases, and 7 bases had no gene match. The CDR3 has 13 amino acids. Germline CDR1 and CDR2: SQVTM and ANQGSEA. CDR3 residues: CSVPQGGHTEAFF. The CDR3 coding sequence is TGCAGCGTGCCGCAAGGGGGCCACACTGAAGCTTTCTTT.

The CDR3 region is CASSLSRNTEAFF. The CDR3 bases are TGTGCCAGCAGCTTATCCAGGAACACTGAAGCTTTCTTT. This chain connects TRBV7-3 to TRBJ1-1; no clear D gene. CDR1 and CDR2 (germline): SGHTA, FQGTGA. The CDR3 runs to 13 residues. V was clipped by 2 bases and J by 1 base, with 5 bases between them.

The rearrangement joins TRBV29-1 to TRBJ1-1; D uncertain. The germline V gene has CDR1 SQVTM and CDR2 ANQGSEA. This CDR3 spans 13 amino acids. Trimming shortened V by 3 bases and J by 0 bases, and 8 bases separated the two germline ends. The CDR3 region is CSVEASVNTEAFF. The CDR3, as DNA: TGCAGCGTTGAGGCCAGTGTGAACACTGAAGCTTTCTTT.

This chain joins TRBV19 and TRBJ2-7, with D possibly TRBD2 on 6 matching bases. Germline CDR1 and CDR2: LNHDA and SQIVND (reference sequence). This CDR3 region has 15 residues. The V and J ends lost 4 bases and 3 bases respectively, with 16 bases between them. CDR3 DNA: TGTGCCAGTAGTAAGGAGGGCAGAGGATTCTACGAGCAGTACTTC. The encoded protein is CASSKEGRGFYEQYF.

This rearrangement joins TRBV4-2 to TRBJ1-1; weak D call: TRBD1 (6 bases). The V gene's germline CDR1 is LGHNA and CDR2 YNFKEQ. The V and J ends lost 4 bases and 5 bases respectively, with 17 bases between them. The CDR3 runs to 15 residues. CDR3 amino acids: CASSPFQGPGTEAFF. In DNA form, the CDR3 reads TGTGCCAGCAGCCCCTTTCAGGGGCCCGGGACTGAAGCTTTCTTT.

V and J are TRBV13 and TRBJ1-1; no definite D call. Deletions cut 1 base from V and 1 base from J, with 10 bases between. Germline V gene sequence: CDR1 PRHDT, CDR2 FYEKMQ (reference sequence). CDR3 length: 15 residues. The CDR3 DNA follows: TGTGCCAGCAGCTTAGAATTCGGTAGGAACACTGAAGCTTTCTTT. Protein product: CASSLEFGRNTEAFF.

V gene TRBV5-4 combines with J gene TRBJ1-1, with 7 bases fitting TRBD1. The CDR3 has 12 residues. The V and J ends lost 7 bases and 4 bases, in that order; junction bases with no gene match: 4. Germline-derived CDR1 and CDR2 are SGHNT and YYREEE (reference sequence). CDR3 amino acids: CASFAGGTEAFF. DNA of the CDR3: TGTGCCAGCTTCGCAGGGGGCACTGAAGCTTTCTTT.

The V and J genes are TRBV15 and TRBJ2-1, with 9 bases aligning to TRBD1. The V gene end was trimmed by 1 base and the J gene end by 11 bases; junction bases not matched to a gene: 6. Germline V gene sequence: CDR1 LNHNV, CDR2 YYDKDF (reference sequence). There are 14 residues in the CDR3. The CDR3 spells CATSRGQGDWKQFF. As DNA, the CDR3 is TGTGCCACCAGCAGAGGACAGGGGGATTGGAAGCAGTTCTTC.

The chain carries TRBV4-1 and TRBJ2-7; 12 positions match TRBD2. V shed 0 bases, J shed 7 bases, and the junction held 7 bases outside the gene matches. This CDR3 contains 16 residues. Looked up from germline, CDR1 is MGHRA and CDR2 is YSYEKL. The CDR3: CASSQDSSGRGGEQYF. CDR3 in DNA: TGCGCCAGCAGCCAAGATTCTAGCGGGAGGGGAGGGGAGCAGTACTTC.

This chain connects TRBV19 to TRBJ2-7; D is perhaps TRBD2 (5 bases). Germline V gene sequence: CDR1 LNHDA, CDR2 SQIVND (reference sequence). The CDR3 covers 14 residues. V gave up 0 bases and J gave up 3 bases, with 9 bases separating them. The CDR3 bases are TGTGCCAGTAGTATAGATGGGGAGAGCTACGAGCAGTACTTC. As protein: CASSIDGESYEQYF.

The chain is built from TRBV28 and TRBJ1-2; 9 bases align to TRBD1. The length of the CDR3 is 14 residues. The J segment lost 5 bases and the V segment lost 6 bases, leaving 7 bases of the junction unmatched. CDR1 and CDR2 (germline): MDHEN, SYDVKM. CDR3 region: CASRRQGGIYGYTF. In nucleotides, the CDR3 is TGTGCCAGCAGAAGACAGGGGGGGATATATGGCTACACCTTC.

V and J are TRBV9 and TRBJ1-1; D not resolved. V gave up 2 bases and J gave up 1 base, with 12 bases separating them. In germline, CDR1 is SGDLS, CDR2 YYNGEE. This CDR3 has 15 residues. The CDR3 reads CASSVHHGRNTEAFF. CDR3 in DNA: TGTGCCAGCAGCGTCCATCACGGTAGGAACACTGAAGCTTTCTTT.

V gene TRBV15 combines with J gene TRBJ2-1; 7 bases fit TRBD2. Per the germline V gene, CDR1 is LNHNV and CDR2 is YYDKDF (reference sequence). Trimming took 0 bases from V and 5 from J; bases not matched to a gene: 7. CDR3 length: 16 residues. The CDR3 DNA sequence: TGTGCCACCAGCAGAGATCTGGCGGGAGTTCACAATGAGCAGTTCTTC. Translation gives CATSRDLAGVHNEQFF.